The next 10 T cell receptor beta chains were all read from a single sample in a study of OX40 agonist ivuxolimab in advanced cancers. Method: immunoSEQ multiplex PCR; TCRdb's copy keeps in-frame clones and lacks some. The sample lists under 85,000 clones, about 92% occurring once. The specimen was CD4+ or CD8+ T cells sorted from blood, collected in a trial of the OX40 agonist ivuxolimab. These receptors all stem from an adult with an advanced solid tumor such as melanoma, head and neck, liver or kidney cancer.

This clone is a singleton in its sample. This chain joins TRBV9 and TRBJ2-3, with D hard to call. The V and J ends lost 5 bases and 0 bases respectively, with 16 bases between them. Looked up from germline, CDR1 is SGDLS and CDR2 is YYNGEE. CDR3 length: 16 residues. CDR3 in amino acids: CASSDGALTSTDTQYF. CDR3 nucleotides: TGTGCCAGCAGTGATGGCGCCCTCACTAGCACAGATACGCAGTATTTT.

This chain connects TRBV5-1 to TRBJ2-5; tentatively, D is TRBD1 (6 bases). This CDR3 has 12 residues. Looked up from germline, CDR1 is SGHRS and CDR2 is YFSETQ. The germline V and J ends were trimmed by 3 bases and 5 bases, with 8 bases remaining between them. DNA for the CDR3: TGCGCCAGCAGCTCCACAGGGGAGACCCAGTACTTC. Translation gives CASSSTGETQYF.

CDR3 sequence: CASRVGDRNVAFF. The DNA for the CDR3 is TGCGCCAGCAGAGTAGGGGACCGTAACGTAGCTTTCTTT. The chain recombines TRBV5-1 with TRBJ1-1, with D perhaps TRBD1 (5 bases). V gave up 5 bases and J gave up 10 bases, with 18 bases separating them. Germline V CDR1 and CDR2: SGHRS, YFSETQ. There are 13 residues in the CDR3.

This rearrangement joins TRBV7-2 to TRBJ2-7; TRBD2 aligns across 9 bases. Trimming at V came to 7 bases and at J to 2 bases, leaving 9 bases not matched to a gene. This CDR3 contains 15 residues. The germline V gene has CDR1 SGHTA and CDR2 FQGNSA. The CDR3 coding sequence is TGTGCCAGCACTCCCAGACTAGCGGCACCCTACGAGCAGTACTTC. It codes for CASTPRLAAPYEQYF.

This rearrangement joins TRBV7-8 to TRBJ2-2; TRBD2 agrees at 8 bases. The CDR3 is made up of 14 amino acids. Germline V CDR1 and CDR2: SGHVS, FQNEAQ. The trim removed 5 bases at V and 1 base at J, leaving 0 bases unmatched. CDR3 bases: TGTGCCAGCAGCACTAGCGGGAACACCGGGGAGCTGTTTTTT. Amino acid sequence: CASSTSGNTGELFF.

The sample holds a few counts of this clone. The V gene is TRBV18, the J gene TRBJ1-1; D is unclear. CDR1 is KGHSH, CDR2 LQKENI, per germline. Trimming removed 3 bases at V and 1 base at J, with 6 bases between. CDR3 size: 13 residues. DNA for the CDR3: TGTGCCAGCTCACCTGGGCGGAACACTGAAGCTTTCTTT. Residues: CASSPGRNTEAFF.

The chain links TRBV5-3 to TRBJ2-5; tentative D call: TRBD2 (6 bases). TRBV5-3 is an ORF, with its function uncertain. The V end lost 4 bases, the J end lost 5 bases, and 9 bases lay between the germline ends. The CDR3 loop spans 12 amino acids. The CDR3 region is CARSPGRETQYF. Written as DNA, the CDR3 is TGTGCCAGAAGCCCTGGGAGGGAGACCCAGTACTTC.

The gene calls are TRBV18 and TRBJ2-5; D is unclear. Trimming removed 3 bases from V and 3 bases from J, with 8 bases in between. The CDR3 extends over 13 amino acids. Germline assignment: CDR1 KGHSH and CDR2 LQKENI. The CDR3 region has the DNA TGTGCCAGCTCACCTGGACCAGAAGAGACCCAGTACTTC. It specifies CASSPGPEETQYF.

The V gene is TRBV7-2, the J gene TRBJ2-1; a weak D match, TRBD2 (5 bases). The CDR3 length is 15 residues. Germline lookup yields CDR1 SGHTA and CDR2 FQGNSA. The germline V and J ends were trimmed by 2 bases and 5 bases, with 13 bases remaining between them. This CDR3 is CASSLLGLVNNEQFF. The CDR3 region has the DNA TGTGCCAGCAGCTTACTTGGACTTGTGAACAATGAGCAGTTCTTC.

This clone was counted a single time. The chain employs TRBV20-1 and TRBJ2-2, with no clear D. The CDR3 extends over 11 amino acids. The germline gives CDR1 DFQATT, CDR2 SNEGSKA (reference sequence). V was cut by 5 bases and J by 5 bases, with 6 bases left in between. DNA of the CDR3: TGCAGTGCTTCCCAGACCGGGGAGCTGTTTTTT. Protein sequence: CSASQTGELFF.